The entry that follows covers one T cell receptor (beta chain) sequence. Generated by immunoSEQ multiplex PCR, the TCRdb table keeps only in-frame clones and is missing some. Of 350,000 to 500,000 clones in the sample, around nine tenths are singletons; the top ten hold approximately 1.5%. This CDR3 contains 14 residues. Losses at the gene ends were 6 bases for V and 5 bases for J; bases not matched to a gene: 5. CDR1 SNHLY and CDR2 FYNNEI come from the germline V gene. These data belong to a study of blood T cell repertoires in COVID-19. The TCR originated in a woman under 30 who had been exposed to COVID-19. This chain uses TRBV2 with TRBJ1-4; 8 bases line up with TRBD1. The sequenced sample was PBMCs or T cells enriched from blood (not recorded which). CDR3 in amino acids: CASRAGGWNEKLFF. DNA for the CDR3: TGTGCCAGCAGGGCAGGGGGCTGGAATGAAAAACTGTTTTTT.